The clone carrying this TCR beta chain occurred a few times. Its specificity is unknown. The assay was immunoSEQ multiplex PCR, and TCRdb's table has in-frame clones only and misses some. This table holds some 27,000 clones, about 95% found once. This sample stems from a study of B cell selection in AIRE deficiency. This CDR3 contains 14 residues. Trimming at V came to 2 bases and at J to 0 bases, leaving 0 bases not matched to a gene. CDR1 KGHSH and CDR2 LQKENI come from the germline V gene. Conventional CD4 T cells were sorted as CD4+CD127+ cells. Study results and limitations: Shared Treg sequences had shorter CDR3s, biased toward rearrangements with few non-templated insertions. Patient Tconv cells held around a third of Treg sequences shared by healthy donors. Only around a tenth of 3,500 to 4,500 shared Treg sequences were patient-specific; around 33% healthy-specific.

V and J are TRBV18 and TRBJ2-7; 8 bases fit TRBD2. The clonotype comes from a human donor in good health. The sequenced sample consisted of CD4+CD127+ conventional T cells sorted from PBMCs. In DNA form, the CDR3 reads TGTGCCAGCTCACCAGGGACTAGCTCCTACGAGCAGTACTTC. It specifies CASSPGTSSYEQYF. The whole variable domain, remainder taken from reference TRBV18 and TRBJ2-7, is NAGVMQNPRHLVRRRGQEARLRCSPMKGHSHVYWYRQLPEEGLKFMVYLQKENIIDESGMPKERFSAEFPKEGPSILRIQQVVRGDSAAYFCASSPGTSSYEQYFGPGTRLTVT.